Shown below are 28 T cell receptor beta chains from a single sample sequenced in a study of T cell responses to AZD1222 COVID-19 vaccine. The repertoire was sequenced with immunoSEQ multiplex PCR; TCRdb's copy has only in-frame clones and lacks some. This table has some 150,000 clones, approximately 88% appearing once. The sequencing here drew on peripheral blood, taken on day 0 of MenACWY control vaccination. These receptors all come from an adult in good health.

The chain recombines TRBV7-2 with TRBJ2-1; 8 nucleotides match TRBD2. The length of the CDR3 is 16 residues. CDR1 is SGHTA and CDR2 is FQGNSA in the germline V gene. The V gene end was trimmed by 0 bases and the J gene end by 2 bases; junction bases not matched to a gene: 3. The CDR3 nucleotides read TGTGCCAGCAGCTTAGCTTTTAGCGGGGCCTACAATGAGCAGTTCTTC. It translates to CASSLAFSGAYNEQFF.

V gene TRBV3-1 (or the pseudogene TRBV3-2) combines with J gene TRBJ1-1, with a tentative D call TRBD1 (5 bases). Germline V gene lookup returns CDR1 LGHDT and CDR2 YNNKEL (reference sequence). Deletions cut 4 bases from V and 4 bases from J, with 13 bases between. The CDR3 consists of 14 residues. For the CDR3, the DNA is TGTGCCAGCAGCCGAATTACAGGATCCACTGAAGCTTTCTTT. It specifies CASSRITGSTEAFF.

This sequence joins TRBV12-3 or TRBV12-4 and TRBJ1-2, with unresolved D. V shed 4 bases and J shed 8 bases, with 11 bases lying between them. CDR3 length: 12 residues. As DNA, the CDR3 is TGTGCCAGCAGTTACGGAGGGCGAGGCTACACCTTC. It yields the protein CASSYGGRGYTF.

The chain couples TRBV5-4 to TRBJ2-5; 7 bases map to TRBD1. The CDR3 is made up of 13 amino acids. V lost 4 bases to trimming and J lost 2 bases; unmatched junction nucleotides: 2. Germline CDR1 and CDR2: SGHNT and YYREEE (reference sequence). CDR3 in amino acids: CASSQDRQETQYF. The CDR3 bases are TGTGCCAGCAGCCAGGACAGGCAAGAGACCCAGTACTTC.

The chain links TRBV5-6 to TRBJ1-2; 8 nucleotides match TRBD1. The CDR3 consists of 14 residues. Germline V gene data show CDR1 as SGHDT and CDR2 as YYEEEE. V shed 4 bases and J 8 bases; nucleotides not matched to a gene: 10. The CDR3: CASSPGQVGRGYTF. The DNA of the CDR3 is TGTGCCAGCAGCCCGGGACAGGTTGGCCGCGGCTACACCTTC. The variable domain in full, completed from reference TRBV5-6 and TRBJ1-2, reads DAGVTQSPTHLIKTRGQQVTLRCSPKSGHDTVSWYQQALGQGPQFIFQYYEEEERQRGNFPDRFSGHQFPNYSSELNVNALLLGDSALYLCASSPGQVGRGYTFGSGTRLTVV.

This clone is a singleton in its sample. The chain links TRBV2 to TRBJ1-5; 8 nucleotides align to TRBD1. The CDR3 runs 14 residues. After removal of 6 bases from V and 7 bases from J, the junction contained 8 bases not matched to a gene. Germline V gives CDR1 SNHLY, CDR2 FYNNEI. This CDR3 reads CASSPQGARQPQHF. The CDR3 region has the DNA TGTGCCAGCAGCCCCCAGGGGGCGCGGCAGCCCCAGCATTTT. The full variable domain, its missing parts supplied by reference TRBV2 and TRBJ1-5, is EPEVTQTPSHQVTQMGQEVILRCVPISNHLYFYWYRQILGQKVEFLVSFYNNEISEKSEIFDDQFSVERPDGSNFTLKIRSTKLEDSAMYFCASSPQGARQPQHFGDGTRLSIL.

This clone was seen repeatedly, ten times or more. The same CDR3 can be traced to other DNA sequences in this sample. The genes are TRBV5-1 and TRBJ1-1; possibly TRBD1 for D (5 bases). This CDR3 is built from 15 residues. CDR1 is SGHRS and CDR2 is YFSETQ in the germline V gene. Trimming removed 0 bases at V and 1 base at J, with 10 bases between. CDR3 sequence: CASSLGGRKNTEAFF. In DNA form, the CDR3 reads TGCGCCAGCAGCTTGGGGGGACGGAAGAACACTGAAGCTTTCTTT. Using reference TRBV5-1 and TRBJ1-1 for the parts outside the CDR3, the full variable domain is KAGVTQTPRYLIKTRGQQVTLSCSPISGHRSVSWYQQTPGQGLQFLFEYFSETQRNKGNFPGRFSGRQFSNSRSEMNVSTLELGDSALYLCASSLGGRKNTEAFFGQGTRLTVV.

The sample holds one count of this clone. The chain uses TRBV6-5 and TRBJ1-4; D is ambiguous. Germline values: CDR1 MNHEY, CDR2 SVGAGI. Trimming cost V 6 bases and J 6 bases, with 8 bases left between them. The CDR3 extends over 12 amino acids. The CDR3 nucleotides are TGTGCCAGCAGCTCCTCTGATGAAAAACTGTTTTTT. It is translated as CASSSSDEKLFF.

This clone has just one count. The V call is TRBV29-1, the J call TRBJ2-1, with D uncertain. Germline CDR1 reads SQVTM; CDR2 reads ANQGSEA. The CDR3 spans 13 residues. V was shortened by 4 bases and J by 5 bases, with 12 bases between the two germline ends. The CDR3 sequence is CSVVETKNNEQFF. In DNA form, the CDR3 reads TGCAGCGTTGTAGAGACAAAAAACAATGAGCAGTTCTTC.

This chain links TRBV15 with TRBJ2-4, with 7 positions matching TRBD1. The germline CDR1 and CDR2 sequences are LNHNV and YYDKDF (reference sequence). The CDR3 spans 13 residues. The V and J ends lost 3 bases and 13 bases, in that order; junction bases with no gene match: 9. Here the CDR3 reads CATSSAPRDSQYF. Here the CDR3 DNA reads TGTGCCACCAGCAGCGCCCCCCGGGACAGCCAGTACTTC.

The V and J genes are TRBV4-1 and TRBJ2-1, with 8 positions matching TRBD1. CDR1 is MGHRA, CDR2 YSYEKL, per germline. The CDR3 spans 16 residues. The trim removed 0 bases at V and 5 bases at J, leaving 6 bases unmatched. The CDR3 nucleotides are TGCGCCAGCAGCCAAGAGGGTGGACAGGGTAACAATGAGCAGTTCTTC. This sequence encodes CASSQEGGQGNNEQFF.

V gene TRBV12-3 or TRBV12-4 combines with J gene TRBJ1-1, with a weak D call TRBD1 (5 bases). The CDR3 runs 12 residues. V dropped 7 bases and J dropped 10 bases, with 16 bases sitting between them. The CDR3 loop reads CASTGTPSGAFF. The CDR3 coding sequence is TGTGCCAGCACCGGGACCCCTAGTGGAGCTTTCTTT.

The V gene is TRBV7-9, the J gene TRBJ2-3, with D possibly being TRBD2 (6 bases). Germline V gives CDR1 SEHNR, CDR2 FQNEAQ (reference sequence). V lost 2 bases and J lost 2, with 11 bases in between. This CDR3 is built from 15 residues. CDR3 sequence (DNA): TGTGCCAGCAGCTTAACCGGGGGTTTCACAGATACGCAGTATTTT. Translation gives CASSLTGGFTDTQYF.

J is TRBJ1-2 and V is TRBV30; D is unresolved. V was shortened by 0 bases and J by 4 bases, with 12 bases between the two germline ends. Germline lookup yields CDR1 GTSNPN and CDR2 SVGIG (reference sequence). The CDR3 is 14 residues long. CDR3 loop: CAWSVLDGFYGYTF. Written as DNA, the CDR3 is TGTGCCTGGAGTGTGCTAGACGGATTCTATGGCTACACCTTC.

The chain is built from TRBV3-1 (or the pseudogene TRBV3-2) and TRBJ1-6; D not resolved. The germline V gene encodes CDR1 LGHDT and CDR2 YNNKEL (reference sequence). V lost 0 bases and J lost 4, with 7 bases in between. CDR3 length equals 15 residues. The chain's CDR3 is CASSQESGYNSPLHF. Written as DNA, the CDR3 is TGTGCCAGCAGCCAAGAATCCGGGTATAATTCACCCCTCCACTTT.

This chain connects TRBV7-9 to TRBJ2-5; D is possibly TRBD1 (5 bases). This CDR3 contains 14 residues. Trimming took off 1 base at V and 4 bases at J, with 10 bases between the two ends. CDR1 and CDR2 from the germline V gene are SEHNR and FQNEAQ (reference sequence). The CDR3 loop is CASSLGPTGETQYF. The CDR3 bases are TGTGCCAGCAGCTTAGGTCCAACAGGAGAGACCCAGTACTTC.

The rearrangement joins TRBV28 to TRBJ1-1; the D gene is possibly TRBD1 (6 bases). Trimming pared 5 bases from V and 0 bases from J, leaving 10 bases between. The CDR3 sequence is 14 residues long. Germline loops: CDR1 MDHEN, CDR2 SYDVKM. CDR3: CASSVQGMNTEAFF. The CDR3 region has the DNA TGTGCCAGCAGTGTACAGGGAATGAACACTGAAGCTTTCTTT.

The chain links TRBV19 to TRBJ2-3; D is possibly TRBD1 (5 bases). V lost 5 bases and J 1 base, leaving 16 bases between the germline ends. This CDR3 region has 16 residues. CDR1 is LNHDA and CDR2 is SQIVND in the germline V gene (reference sequence). CDR3 protein: CASSRRVPRGTDTQYF. CDR3 nucleotide sequence: TGTGCCAGTAGTCGTCGAGTTCCCAGGGGCACAGATACGCAGTATTTT.

This sequence joins TRBV20-1 and TRBJ2-2; D not resolved. Germline-derived CDR1 and CDR2 are DFQATT and SNEGSKA (reference sequence). The V end was cut by 3 bases, the J end by 1 base, with 6 bases between. This CDR3 spans 13 amino acids. The CDR3 here is CSASPLNTGELFF. The CDR3 DNA sequence: TGCAGTGCTAGTCCACTGAACACCGGGGAGCTGTTTTTT.

This chain uses TRBV27 with TRBJ1-4; no firm D call. The CDR3 loop spans 15 amino acids. Germline loops: CDR1 MNHEY, CDR2 SMNVEV (reference sequence). Trimming stripped 0 bases from V and 3 bases from J, with 8 bases between. The DNA for the CDR3 is TGTGCCAGCAGTTTATCAGGGCAGGCTAATGAAAAACTGTTTTTT. Encoded protein: CASSLSGQANEKLFF.

The chain has TRBV30 and TRBJ2-1, with D tentatively TRBD2 (6 bases). CDR1 and CDR2 from the germline V gene are GTSNPN and SVGIG (reference sequence). CDR3 length: 13 residues. V lost 8 bases, J lost 0 bases, and 11 bases lay in between. This CDR3 reads CARGTDSYNEQFF. The DNA for the CDR3 is TGTGCCCGCGGGACTGACTCCTACAATGAGCAGTTCTTC.

CDR3 bases: TGTGCCAGCAGCCTCAGGACGTCGGGCGAGCAGTACTTC. Protein product: CASSLRTSGEQYF. The chain recombines TRBV9 with TRBJ2-7, with D hard to call. The V end was cut by 4 bases, the J end by 6 bases, with 14 bases between. Looked up from germline, CDR1 is SGDLS and CDR2 is YYNGEE. The CDR3 totals 13 residues.

This chain links TRBV6-5 with TRBJ1-6; TRBD1 matches 7 bases. The germline gives CDR1 MNHEY, CDR2 SVGAGI. This CDR3 has 15 residues. Losses at the gene ends were 0 bases for V and 9 bases for J; bases not matched to a gene: 5. In nucleotides, the CDR3 is TGTGCCAGCAGTTACTCGGGGACAGCCAGTTCACCCCTCCACTTT. Translated: CASSYSGTASSPLHF.

The table lists this clone with a count of one. CDR3 amino acids: CASSQGLEATGELFF. Written as DNA, the CDR3 is TGTGCCAGCAGCCAAGGACTAGAGGCGACCGGGGAGCTGTTTTTT. The V call is TRBV3-1 (or the pseudogene TRBV3-2), the J call TRBJ2-2, with a possible D match to TRBD2 (6 bases). Trimming removed 1 base at V and 5 bases at J, with 11 bases between. CDR1 and CDR2 from the germline V gene are LGHDT and YNNKEL (reference sequence). This CDR3 region has 15 residues.

The chain employs TRBV2 and TRBJ1-5; D might be TRBD1 (6 bases). The CDR3 length is 14 residues. Germline loops: CDR1 SNHLY, CDR2 FYNNEI. Trimming stripped 6 bases from V and 1 base from J, with 10 bases between. The CDR3 nucleotides read TGTGCCAGCAGAGTAGGGGGGAGCAATCAGCCCCAGCATTTT. Translated, it gives CASRVGGSNQPQHF.

The chain has TRBV11-3 and TRBJ2-7, with a tentative D call TRBD1 (6 bases). This CDR3 region has 13 residues. V gave up 5 bases and J gave up 8 bases, with 16 bases separating them. Germline V gene lookup returns CDR1 SGHNT and CDR2 YENEEA. In DNA form, the CDR3 reads TGTGCCAGCAGCCCCCCCGGGCAGGGGAAGCAGTACTTC. It encodes CASSPPGQGKQYF.

The rearrangement links TRBV7-3 to TRBJ2-3, with D possibly being TRBD2 (6 bases). The CDR3 consists of 17 residues. Per germline, CDR1 SGHTA and CDR2 FQGTGA. Trimming took off 1 base at V and 4 bases at J, with 18 bases between the two ends. The CDR3 here is CASSLIGGNRISDTQYF. CDR3 nucleotide sequence: TGTGCCAGCAGCTTAATCGGGGGAAACAGGATATCAGATACGCAGTATTTT.

The chain recombines TRBV5-4 with TRBJ1-1; D possibly corresponds to TRBD1 (5 bases). Germline assignment: CDR1 SGHNT and CDR2 YYREEE (reference sequence). The CDR3 has 15 residues. Trimming shortened V by 6 bases and J by 4 bases, and 19 bases separated the two germline ends. The CDR3: CASTLGGAVSTEAFF. CDR3 DNA: TGTGCCAGCACCCTTGGAGGGGCGGTGAGCACTGAAGCTTTCTTT.